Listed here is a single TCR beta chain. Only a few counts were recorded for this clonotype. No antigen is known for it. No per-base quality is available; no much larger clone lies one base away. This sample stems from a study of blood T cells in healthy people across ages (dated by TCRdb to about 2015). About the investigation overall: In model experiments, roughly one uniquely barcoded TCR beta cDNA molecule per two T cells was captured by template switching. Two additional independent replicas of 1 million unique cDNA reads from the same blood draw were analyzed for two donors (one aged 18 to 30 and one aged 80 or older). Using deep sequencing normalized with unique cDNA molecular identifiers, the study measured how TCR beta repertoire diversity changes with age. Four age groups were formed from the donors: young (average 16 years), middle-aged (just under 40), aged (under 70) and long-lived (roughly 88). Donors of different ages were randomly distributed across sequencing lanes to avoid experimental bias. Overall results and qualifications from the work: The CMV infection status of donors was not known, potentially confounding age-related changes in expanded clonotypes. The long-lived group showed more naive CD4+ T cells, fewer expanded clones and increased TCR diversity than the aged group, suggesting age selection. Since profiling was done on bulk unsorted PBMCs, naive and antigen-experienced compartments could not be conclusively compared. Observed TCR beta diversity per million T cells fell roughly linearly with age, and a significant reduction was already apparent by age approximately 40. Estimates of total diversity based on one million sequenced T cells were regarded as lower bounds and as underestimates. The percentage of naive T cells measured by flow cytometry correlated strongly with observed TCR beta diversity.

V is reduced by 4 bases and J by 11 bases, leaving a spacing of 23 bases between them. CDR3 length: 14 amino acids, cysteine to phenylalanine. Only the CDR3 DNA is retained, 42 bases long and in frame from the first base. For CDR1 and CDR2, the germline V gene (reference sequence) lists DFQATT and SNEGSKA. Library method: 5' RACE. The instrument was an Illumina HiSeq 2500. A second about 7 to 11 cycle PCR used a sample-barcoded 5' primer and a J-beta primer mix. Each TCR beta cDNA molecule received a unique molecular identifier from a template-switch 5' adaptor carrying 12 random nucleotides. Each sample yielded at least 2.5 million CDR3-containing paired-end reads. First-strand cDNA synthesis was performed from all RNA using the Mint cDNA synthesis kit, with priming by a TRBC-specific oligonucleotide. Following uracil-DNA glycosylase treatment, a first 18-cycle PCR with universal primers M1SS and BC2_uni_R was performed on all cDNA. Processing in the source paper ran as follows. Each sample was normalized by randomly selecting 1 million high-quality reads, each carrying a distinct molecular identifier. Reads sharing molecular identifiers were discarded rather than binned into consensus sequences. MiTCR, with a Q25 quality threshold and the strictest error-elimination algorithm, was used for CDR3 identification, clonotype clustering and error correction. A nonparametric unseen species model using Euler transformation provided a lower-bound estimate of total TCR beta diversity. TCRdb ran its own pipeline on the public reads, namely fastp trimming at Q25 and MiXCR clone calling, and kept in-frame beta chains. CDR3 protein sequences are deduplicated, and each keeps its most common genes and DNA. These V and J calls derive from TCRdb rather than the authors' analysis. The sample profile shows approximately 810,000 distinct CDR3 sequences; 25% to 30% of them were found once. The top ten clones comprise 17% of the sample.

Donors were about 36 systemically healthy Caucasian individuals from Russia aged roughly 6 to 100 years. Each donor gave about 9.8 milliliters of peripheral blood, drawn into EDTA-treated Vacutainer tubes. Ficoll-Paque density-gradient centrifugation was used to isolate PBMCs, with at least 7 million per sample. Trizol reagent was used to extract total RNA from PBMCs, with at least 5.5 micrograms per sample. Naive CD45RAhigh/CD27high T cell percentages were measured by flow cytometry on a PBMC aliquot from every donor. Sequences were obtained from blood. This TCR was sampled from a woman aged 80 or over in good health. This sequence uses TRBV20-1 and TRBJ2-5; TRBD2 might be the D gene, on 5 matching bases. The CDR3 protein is CSANQAGLKNEQYF. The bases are TGCAGTGCTAACCAGGCCGGACTTAAGAATGAGCAGTACTTC.